Sequencing of this T cell receptor (beta chain) was carried out in a study of cytomegalovirus exposure and HLA in healthy donors. The CDR3 runs to 13 residues. V shed 10 bases, J shed 6 bases, and the junction held 8 bases outside the gene matches. Germline V gene lookup returns CDR1 LNHDA and CDR2 SQIVND (reference sequence). The PCR ran on 60 Vbeta and 13 Jbeta primers. The data were produced by immunoSEQ multiplex PCR, yet TCRdb's version contains in-frame clones alone and is incomplete. Of some 90,000 clones listed, roughly 73% are singletons. The rearrangement joins TRBV19 to TRBJ1-4, with TRBD1 identical over 7 bases. This receptor was obtained from a male donor in good health and CMV-seropositive. Input material: PBMCs. In nucleotides, the CDR3 is TGTGCCACCGAGGGGCAGGGGGATGAAAAACTGTTTTTT. Residues: CATEGQGDEKLFF. The full variable domain, its missing parts supplied by reference TRBV19 and TRBJ1-4, is DGGITQSPKYLFRKEGQNVTLSCEQNLNHDAMYWYRQDPGQGLRLIYYSQIVNDFQKGDIAEGYSVSREKKESFPLTVTSAQKNPTAFYLCATEGQGDEKLFFGSGTQLSVL.